These T cell receptor beta chains were read from a single sample in a study of cytomegalovirus exposure and HLA in healthy donors. TCRdb keeps only in-frame clones here, not all; method: immunoSEQ multiplex PCR. Of 300,000 to 400,000 clones listed, nearly 90% are singletons. What was sequenced was PBMCs. These receptors all stem from a man between 25 and 39 years old in good health and CMV-seronegative. Each CDR3 is given with its conserved first and last residue. Each record gives: V gene, clone size, CDR3 length, CDR3 protein. Size is omitted from some rows. Given values are once, few, many or a class for expanded clones.

TRBV7-9 few 14 CASSLVGGPHEQYF
TRBV5-1 . 15 CASSLAGQVYNEQFF
TRBV5-1 once 14 CASSLGIEGYGYTF
TRBV19 . 12 CASQGINQPQHF
TRBV13 . 13 CASSDRTNEKLFF
TRBV7-9 . 13 CASSIYYTGELFF
TRBV19 . 16 CASENLPGLANETQYF
TRBV6-5 . 11 CASLLQETQYF
TRBV5-1 . 14 CASSSDRGLETQYF
TRBV27 . 14 CASSLRQTTDTQYF
TRBV4-3 . 13 CASSQAENYEQYF
TRBV27 . 16 CASSFRTSMGTDTQYF
TRBV27 . 14 CASSQQGSNYEQYF
TRBV29-1 . 14 CSVDPDTLNTEAFF
TRBV4-1 . 15 CASSHYRTGNTEAFF
TRBV29-1 . 15 CSVKLTGDYNSPLHF
TRBV18 few 17 CASTRAAGLFSGNTIYF
TRBV9 . 14 CASSAPHTSYEQYF
TRBV7-8 . 14 CASSLGQGAFSQYF
TRBV5-1 . 14 CASSQLGVRETQYF
TRBV27 . 13 CASSFRTTGELFF
TRBV11-3 . 12 CASSQDSGEQYF
TRBV25-1 . 13 CASSEARADTQYF
TRBV9 . 15 CASSPWGGSNTEAFF
TRBV5-1 . 13 CASSQGYNQPQHF
TRBV5-6 few 15 CASSHDRGPRNTIYF
TRBV19 . 16 CASSLSRDRDNYGYTF
TRBV9 . 14 CASSVGTENYGYTF
TRBV11-3 . 14 CASSLTGERTEAFF
TRBV5-6 . 14 CASSLGQIYNEQFF
TRBV5-5 . 14 CASSSSGTGYEQYF
TRBV2 . 12 CARDSANYGYTF
TRBV5-4 . 15 CASSLVTARGEKLFF